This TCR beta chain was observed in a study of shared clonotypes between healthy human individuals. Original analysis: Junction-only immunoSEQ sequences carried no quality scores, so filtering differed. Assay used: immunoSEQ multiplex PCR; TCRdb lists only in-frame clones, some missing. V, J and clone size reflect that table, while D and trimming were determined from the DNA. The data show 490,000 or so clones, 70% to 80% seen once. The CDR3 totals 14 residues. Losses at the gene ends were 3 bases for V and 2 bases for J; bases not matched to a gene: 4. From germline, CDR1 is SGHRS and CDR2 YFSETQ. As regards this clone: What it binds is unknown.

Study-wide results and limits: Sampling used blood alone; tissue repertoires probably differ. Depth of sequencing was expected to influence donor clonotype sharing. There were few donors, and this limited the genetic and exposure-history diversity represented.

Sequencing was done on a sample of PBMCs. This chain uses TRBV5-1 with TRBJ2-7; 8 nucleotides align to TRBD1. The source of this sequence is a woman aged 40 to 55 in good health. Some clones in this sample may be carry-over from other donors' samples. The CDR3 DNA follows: TGCGCCAGCAGCTCTCGGACAGGGACCTACGAGCAGTACTTC. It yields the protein CASSSRTGTYEQYF.